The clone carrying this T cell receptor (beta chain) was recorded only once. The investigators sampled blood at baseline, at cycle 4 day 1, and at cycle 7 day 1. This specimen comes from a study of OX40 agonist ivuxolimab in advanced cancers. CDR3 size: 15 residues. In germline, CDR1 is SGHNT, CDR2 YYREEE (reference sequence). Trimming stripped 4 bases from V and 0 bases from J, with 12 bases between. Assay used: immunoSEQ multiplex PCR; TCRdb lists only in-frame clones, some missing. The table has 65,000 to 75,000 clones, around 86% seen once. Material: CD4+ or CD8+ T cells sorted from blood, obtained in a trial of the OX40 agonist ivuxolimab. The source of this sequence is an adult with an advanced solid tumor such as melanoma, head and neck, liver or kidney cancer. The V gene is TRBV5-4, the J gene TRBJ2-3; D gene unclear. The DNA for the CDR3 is TGTGCCAGCAGCCCACGGACGGATAGCACAGATACGCAGTATTTT. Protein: CASSPRTDSTDTQYF.